Presented here are 10 T cell receptor beta chains from one specimen sequenced in a study of T cells in Graves' hyperthyroidism and ophthalmopathy. Regions amplified from RNA transcripts were the TCR beta CDR3 regions. The study used the HTBI primer set for a first-round RT-PCR of the TCR CDR3. In TCRdb, the multiplex PCR reads were re-called with MiXCR into one record per CDR3 protein. The sample consists of roughly 500,000 distinct CDR3 sequences, 46% of them appearing once. Sequencing was performed on peripheral blood or thyroid tissue (not recorded which). The receptors come from an adult woman with Graves' disease, either hyperthyroidism or ophthalmopathy (not recorded which).

The chain is built from TRBV2 and TRBJ1-4; 10 nucleotides line up with TRBD1. Germline values: CDR1 SNHLY, CDR2 FYNNEI. The V and J ends lost 7 bases and 6 bases, in that order; junction bases with no gene match: 5. The CDR3 contains 14 residues. The CDR3 region has the DNA TGTGCCAGCACCCGAGGGACAGGGGATGAAAAACTGTTTTTT. Translated, it gives CASTRGTGDEKLFF.

V is TRBV7-2 and J is TRBJ1-4; a possible D gene is TRBD1 (6 bases). This CDR3 region has 12 residues. With 4 bases removed from V and 8 bases from J, the gap between germline ends came to 8 bases. Looked up from germline, CDR1 is SGHTA and CDR2 is FQGNSA. The CDR3 region has the DNA TGTGCCAGCAGCTATCAGGGGGAAAAACTGTTTTTT. Encoded protein: CASSYQGEKLFF.

About this clonotype: A junction boundary mismatches the germline segment, possibly from a read error. V and J are TRBV11-1 and TRBJ2-6, with D perhaps TRBD1 or TRBD2 (7 bases each). This CDR3 comprises 16 residues. CDR1 SGHAT and CDR2 FQDESV come from the germline V gene (reference sequence). The chain's CDR3 is CASSPGGAPGANVMTF. CDR3 nucleotides: TGTGCCAGCAGCCCAGGGGGGGCGCCTGGGGCCAACGTCATGACTTTC.

This clonotype was picked up one time. This sequence joins TRBV12-3 or TRBV12-4 and TRBJ2-5; 13 bases fit TRBD2. Trimming took 6 bases from V and 5 from J; bases not matched to a gene: 6. This CDR3 has 15 amino acids. CDR3 DNA sequence: TGTGCCAGCAGCCCTACTAGCGGGAGGGAGGAGACCCAGTACTTC. Its protein product is CASSPTSGREETQYF.

The sample holds one count of this clonotype. This chain links TRBV11-2 with TRBJ1-6; D is unclear. CDR1 is SGHAT, CDR2 FQNNGV, per germline. Between the trimmed V and J ends, which lost 9 bases and 9 bases, there was a span of 12 bases. The length of the CDR3 is 12 residues. This CDR3 reads CASSIEFSPLHF. CDR3 nucleotides: TGTGCCAGTAGTATTGAGTTTTCACCCCTCCACTTT.

This clonotype occurred many times. The chain uses TRBV2 and TRBJ1-5; D may be TRBD1 (5 bases). CDR3 length: 14 amino acids. Deletions cut 5 bases from V and 7 bases from J, with 15 bases between. Germline CDR1 reads SNHLY; CDR2 reads FYNNEI. CDR3 nucleotides: TGTGCCAGCAGTTGGGGCAGCGGGAGGCAGCCCCAGCATTTT. It encodes CASSWGSGRQPQHF.

The rearrangement links TRBV5-1 to TRBJ1-1; 7 positions match TRBD1. Per the germline V gene, CDR1 is SGHRS and CDR2 is YFSETQ. This CDR3 has 14 amino acids. With 4 bases clipped from V and 6 bases from J, the junction kept 9 bases outside the gene matches. CDR3 DNA: TGCGCCAGCAGCCTGGGACAGAGTAGGTCTGAAGCTTTCTTT. It translates to CASSLGQSRSEAFF. The entire variable domain, with the rest obtained from reference TRBV5-1 and TRBJ1-1, is as follows: KAGVTQTPRYLIKTRGQQVTLSCSPISGHRSVSWYQQTPGQGLQFLFEYFSETQRNKGNFPGRFSGRQFSNSRSEMNVSTLELGDSALYLCASSLGQSRSEAFFGQGTRLTVV.

This clonotype was detected ten times or more. The genes are TRBV20-1 and TRBJ1-2, with TRBD1 as a possible D gene (6 bases). Deletions cut 1 base from V and 6 bases from J, with 15 bases between. Germline V gives CDR1 DFQATT, CDR2 SNEGSKA (reference sequence). CDR3 length: 14 residues. The CDR3 DNA follows: TGCAGTGCTAGAGTCGCCGGACAGAACCATGGCTACACCTTC. As protein: CSARVAGQNHGYTF.

This clonotype was seen more than once but under ten times. The junction does not match germline at one end; this may be a read error. V and J are TRBV6-6 and TRBJ1-1; tentatively, D is TRBD1 (5 bases). Germline V CDR1 and CDR2: MNHNY, SVGAGI (reference sequence). This CDR3 region has 13 residues. CDR3 in amino acids: CAGRSTENTEAFF. DNA of the CDR3: TGTGCCGGCAGGTCGACAGAGAACACTGAAGCTTTCTTT.

The rearrangement uses TRBV7-6 and TRBJ2-6; D may be TRBD2 (5 bases). The CDR3 has 17 residues. Trimming left V 1 base short and J 0 bases short, with 10 bases between. CDR1 and CDR2 (germline): SGHVS, FNYEAQ. CDR3 sequence (DNA): TGTGCCAGCAGCTTAGAGGCAGGAGGCTCTGGGGCCAACGTCCTGACTTTC. Amino acid sequence: CASSLEAGGSGANVLTF.